Below, 18 T cell receptor beta chains from the same sample are listed, as sequenced in a study of shared clonotypes between healthy human individuals (dated by TCRdb to 2020 to 2022). Receptor amplification or capture employed the immunoSEQ multiplex PCR assay. TCRdb carries this immuneACCESS record with in-frame sequences only. Its versions omit some clonotypes, under half of them owing to an unresolved V gene in the studies checked, with the rest unexplained. This sample lists over 300,000 clones; roughly 84% were detected once. The ten largest clones take up 15% to 20% of the sample. Sequencing used memory CD8+ T cells sorted from blood. Read against the paper, the sample's cell subset or site label means: CD45RO+ cells pooled with CCR7-negative TemRA cells. All receptors derive from a man aged 18 to 29 in good health.

The chain employs TRBV4-1 and TRBJ1-1, with D perhaps matching TRBD1 (5 bases). The CDR3 spans 12 residues. The V end was cut by 1 base, the J end by 8 bases, with 8 bases between. Germline loops: CDR1 MGHRA, CDR2 YSYEKL. The CDR3, as DNA: TGCGCCAGCAGCCAAGGGGGCAGGGAAGCTTTCTTT. The encoded protein is CASSQGGREAFF.

The rearrangement links TRBV5-4 to TRBJ2-7; 12 nucleotides match TRBD2. V lost 0 bases to trimming and J lost 2 bases; unmatched junction nucleotides: 6. CDR3 length: 17 residues. Germline CDR1 SGHNT, CDR2 YYREEE (reference sequence). The CDR3 sequence is CASSLEGLAGPTYEQYF. For the CDR3, the DNA is TGTGCCAGCAGCTTGGAAGGACTAGCGGGACCAACCTACGAGCAGTACTTC. The whole variable domain, filled in from reference TRBV5-4 and TRBJ2-7, reads ETGVTQSPTHLIKTRGQQVTLRCSSQSGHNTVSWYQQALGQGPQFIFQYYREEENGRGNFPPRFSGLQFPNYSSELNVNALELDDSALYLCASSLEGLAGPTYEQYFGPGTRLTVT.

The count of this clone is one. The chain links TRBV4-1 to TRBJ1-6, with D perhaps matching TRBD1 (6 bases). The CDR3 contains 13 residues. Germline CDR1 is MGHRA and CDR2 is YSYEKL. V shed 3 bases and J shed 13 bases, with 13 bases lying between them. CDR3 amino acids: CASSQVRGAPLHF. The CDR3, as DNA: TGCGCCAGCAGCCAGGTCCGGGGGGCCCCCCTCCACTTT.

This chain uses TRBV7-2 with TRBJ1-5; possible D gene TRBD1, 5 bases. The CDR3 covers 16 residues. V lost 1 base, J lost 2 bases, and 12 bases lay in between. Per germline, CDR1 SGHTA and CDR2 FQGNSA. CDR3: CASSLGDGIGNQPQHF. The CDR3 DNA reads TGTGCCAGCAGCTTAGGGGACGGGATCGGCAATCAGCCCCAGCATTTT.

Points on this clone: This CDR3 is also generated by other DNA sequences in the sample. Here the CDR3 reads CASSYSGTGGGEQYF. CDR3 coding DNA: TGTGCCAGCAGTTACTCGGGGACGGGCGGTGGCGAGCAGTACTTC. This sequence joins TRBV6-5 and TRBJ2-7; perhaps D is TRBD1 or TRBD2 (5 bases each). The CDR3 spans 15 residues. Trimming stripped 0 bases from V and 6 bases from J, with 15 bases between. Germline V CDR1 and CDR2: MNHEY, SVGAGI.

V gene TRBV7-9 combines with J gene TRBJ1-1; D possibly corresponds to TRBD1 (6 bases). Trimming cost V 5 bases and J 8 bases, with 15 bases left between them. The CDR3 has 13 amino acids. Looked up from germline, CDR1 is SEHNR and CDR2 is FQNEAQ (reference sequence). This CDR3 reads CASSESDSHEAFF. In DNA, the CDR3 is TGTGCCAGCAGCGAATCGGACAGCCACGAAGCTTTCTTT.

The rearrangement uses TRBV5-1 and TRBJ1-6; D is unresolved. Trimming left V 3 bases short and J 8 bases short, with 21 bases between. CDR3 size: 17 residues. Germline V lookup: CDR1 SGHRS, CDR2 YFSETQ. The CDR3, as DNA: TGCGCCAGCAGCTACCTCGGACCCGGTACGGATTATTCACCCCTCCACTTT. Protein product: CASSYLGPGTDYSPLHF.

V gene TRBV18 combines with J gene TRBJ2-1; 11 bases fit TRBD2. CDR3 length: 16 amino acids. Germline assignment: CDR1 KGHSH and CDR2 LQKENI. The J segment lost 7 bases and the V segment lost 3 bases, leaving 8 bases of the junction unmatched. The CDR3 spells CASSPPFTSGRNEQFF. In DNA form, the CDR3 reads TGTGCCAGCTCACCGCCTTTTACTAGCGGGAGAAATGAGCAGTTCTTC.

V is TRBV2 and J is TRBJ2-2; D tentatively reads TRBD1 or TRBD2 (5 bases each). Germline V gene data show CDR1 as SNHLY and CDR2 as FYNNEI. This CDR3 is 16 amino acids long. V was pared by 5 bases and J by 4 bases, with 17 bases between. The CDR3 coding sequence is TGTGCCAGCAGTCTGGTGTCTCCTGGGGGCACCGGGGAGCTGTTTTTT. Its protein product is CASSLVSPGGTGELFF.

This chain links TRBV7-2 with TRBJ2-7; tentatively, D is TRBD1 (5 bases). V lost 1 base and J 0 bases, leaving 10 bases between the germline ends. The CDR3 extends over 15 amino acids. CDR1 is SGHTA, CDR2 FQGNSA, per germline. The DNA for the CDR3 is TGTGCCAGCAGCTTAGGAAGGGGCCCCTCCTACGAGCAGTACTTC. This translates into CASSLGRGPSYEQYF.

In this sample, this clone turned up many times. The chain recombines TRBV7-8 with TRBJ2-7, with 9 positions matching TRBD1. The CDR3 totals 14 residues. J lost 2 bases, V lost 5 bases, and 4 bases had no gene match. CDR1 is SGHVS, CDR2 FQNEAQ, per germline. CDR3 sequence: CASSTQGAAYEQYF. In DNA, the CDR3 is TGTGCCAGCAGCACACAGGGGGCGGCCTACGAGCAGTACTTC.

The chain has TRBV7-9 and TRBJ1-6, with D possibly matching TRBD1 (5 bases). V lost 6 bases and J 5 bases, leaving 11 bases between the germline ends. There are 14 residues in the CDR3. Germline V gene lookup returns CDR1 SEHNR and CDR2 FQNEAQ (reference sequence). This CDR3 is CASRPGRDNSPLHF. The CDR3 nucleotides read TGTGCCAGCAGACCGGGACGGGATAATTCACCCCTCCACTTT. The whole variable domain, remainder taken from reference TRBV7-9 and TRBJ1-6, is DTGVSQNPRHKITKRGQNVTFRCDPISEHNRLYWYRQTLGQGPEFLTYFQNEAQLEKSRLLSDRFSAERPKGSFSTLEIQRTEQGDSAMYLCASRPGRDNSPLHFGNGTRLTVT.

V and J are TRBV4-2 and TRBJ1-5; tentatively, D is TRBD1 (5 bases). There are 14 residues in the CDR3. Germline V gene lookup returns CDR1 LGHNA and CDR2 YNFKEQ. Trimming shortened V by 4 bases and J by 6 bases, and 13 bases separated the two germline ends. CDR3 amino acids: CASSRGQGRQPQHF. The CDR3 DNA follows: TGTGCCAGCAGCCGGGGCCAGGGTCGTCAGCCCCAGCATTTT.

This chain connects TRBV5-6 to TRBJ2-7, with TRBD1 as a possible D gene (6 bases). This CDR3 spans 15 amino acids. The V end was cut by 0 bases, the J end by 0 bases, with 10 bases between. The V gene's germline CDR1 is SGHDT and CDR2 YYEEEE. CDR3 protein: CASSLEGGSSYEQYF. DNA for the CDR3: TGTGCCAGCAGCTTGGAAGGGGGTAGCTCCTACGAGCAGTACTTC. Variable domain in full (rest from reference TRBV5-6 and TRBJ2-7): DAGVTQSPTHLIKTRGQQVTLRCSPKSGHDTVSWYQQALGQGPQFIFQYYEEEERQRGNFPDRFSGHQFPNYSSELNVNALLLGDSALYLCASSLEGGSSYEQYFGPGTRLTVT.

The J gene is TRBJ2-5, the V gene TRBV7-9; D is undetermined. The CDR3 sequence is 14 residues long. Between the trimmed V and J ends, which lost 1 base and 5 bases, there was a span of 11 bases. Germline CDR1 is SEHNR and CDR2 is FQNEAQ (reference sequence). The DNA of the CDR3 is TGTGCCAGCAGCTTAGACAGCCCCCGGGAGACCCAGTACTTC. Translating it yields CASSLDSPRETQYF.

The J gene is TRBJ2-7, the V gene TRBV6-5; D is undetermined. Deletions cut 5 bases from V and 5 bases from J, with 7 bases between. The CDR3 contains 11 residues. The germline CDR1 and CDR2 sequences are MNHEY and SVGAGI. The chain's CDR3 is CASSPANEQYF. The CDR3 bases are TGTGCCAGCAGTCCCGCGAACGAGCAGTACTTC.

This rearrangement joins TRBV20-1 to TRBJ2-1; D is perhaps TRBD1 (6 bases). In germline, CDR1 is DFQATT, CDR2 SNEGSKA (reference sequence). V gave up 4 bases and J gave up 10 bases, with 11 bases separating them. This CDR3 has 11 amino acids. The CDR3 DNA follows: TGCAGTGCTAAAGGGACACTAGAGCAGTTCTTC. It translates to CSAKGTLEQFF.

This clone was detected only once. The chain links TRBV6-5 to TRBJ2-7; TRBD2 aligns across 10 bases. Trimming cost V 0 bases and J 2 bases; bases outside gene matches: 4. Germline values: CDR1 MNHEY, CDR2 SVGAGI. CDR3 size: 16 residues. CDR3 in DNA: TGTGCCAGCAGTTACTCGGGGGGACTAGCGACCTACGAGCAGTACTTC. It codes for CASSYSGGLATYEQYF.